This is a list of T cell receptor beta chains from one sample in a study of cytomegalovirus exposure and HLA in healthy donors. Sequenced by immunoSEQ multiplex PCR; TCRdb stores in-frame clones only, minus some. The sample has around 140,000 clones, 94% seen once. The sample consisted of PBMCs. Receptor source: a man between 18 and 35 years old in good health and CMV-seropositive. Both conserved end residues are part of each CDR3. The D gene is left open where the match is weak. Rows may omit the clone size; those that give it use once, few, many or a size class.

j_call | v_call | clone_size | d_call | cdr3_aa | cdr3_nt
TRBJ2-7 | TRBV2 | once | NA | CASSLPSEQYF | TGTGCCAGCAGTCTCCCTAGTGAGCAGTACTTC
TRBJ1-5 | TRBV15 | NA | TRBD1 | CATSSFQSGTGGYQPQHF | TGTGCCACCAGCAGCTTTCAATCCGGGACAGGGGGCTATCAGCCCCAGCATTTT
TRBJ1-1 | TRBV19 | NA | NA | CAVEADLNTEAFF | TGTGCCGTAGAGGCAGATCTAAACACTGAAGCTTTCTTT
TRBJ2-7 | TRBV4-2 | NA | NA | CASSQDPRYEQYF | TGTGCCAGCAGCCAAGATCCTAGATACGAGCAGTACTTC
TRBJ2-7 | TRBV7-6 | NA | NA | CASSLHRERYEQYF | TGTGCCAGCAGCCTTCACAGGGAGCGTTACGAGCAGTACTTC
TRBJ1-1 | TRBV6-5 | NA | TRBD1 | CASSQGQQSFF | TGTGCCAGCAGCCAGGGACAGCAATCTTTCTTT
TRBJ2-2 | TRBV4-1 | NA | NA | CASSQLFGYANTGELFF | TGCGCCAGCAGCCAACTCTTCGGGTACGCGAACACCGGGGAGCTGTTTTTT
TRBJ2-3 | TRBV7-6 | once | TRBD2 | CASSFSGEKDTQYF | TGTGCCAGCAGCTTTAGCGGGGAAAAAGATACGCAGTATTTT
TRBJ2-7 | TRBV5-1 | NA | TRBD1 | CASSFFTGGLYEQYF | TGCGCCAGCAGCTTCTTTACAGGGGGCCTCTACGAGCAGTACTTC
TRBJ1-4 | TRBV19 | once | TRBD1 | CATSPAGGRGEKLFF | TGTGCCACCTCCCCGGCAGGGGGTAGGGGTGAAAAACTGTTTTTT
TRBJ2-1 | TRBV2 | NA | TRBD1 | CASSGTGGRYEQFF | TGTGCCAGCAGCGGGACAGGGGGCCGATATGAGCAGTTCTTC
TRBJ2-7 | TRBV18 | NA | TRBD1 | CASSNPGTGHSYEQYF | TGTGCCAGCTCAAATCCCGGGACAGGCCATTCCTACGAGCAGTACTTC
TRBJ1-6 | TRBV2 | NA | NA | CASRPPPLNYNSPLHF | TGTGCCAGCAGGCCTCCCCCACTTAACTATAATTCACCCCTCCACTTT
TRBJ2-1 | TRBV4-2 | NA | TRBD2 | CASTPGTRDNEQFF | TGTGCCAGCACCCCGGGGACTAGGGACAATGAGCAGTTCTTC
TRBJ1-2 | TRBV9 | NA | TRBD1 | CASSLRTGHGYTF | TGTGCCAGCAGCCTAAGGACAGGGCATGGCTACACCTTC
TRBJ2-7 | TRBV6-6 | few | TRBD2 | CASSRLADYEQYF | TGTGCCAGCAGTCGACTAGCCGACTACGAGCAGTACTTC
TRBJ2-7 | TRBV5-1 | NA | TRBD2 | CASSDYRGGDEQYF | TGCGCCAGCAGCGACTACCGGGGGGGTGACGAGCAGTACTTC
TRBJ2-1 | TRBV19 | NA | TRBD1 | CASSILTGGISSYNEQFF | TGTGCCAGTAGTATCCTGACAGGGGGAATTAGCTCCTACAATGAGCAGTTCTTC
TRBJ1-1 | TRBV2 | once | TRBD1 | CASSPRQGAVNTEAFF | TGTGCCAGCAGCCCAAGACAGGGGGCGGTGAACACTGAAGCTTTCTTT
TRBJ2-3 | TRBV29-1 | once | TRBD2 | CSVVATSADTQYF | TGCAGCGTTGTTGCTACTAGCGCAGATACGCAGTATTTT
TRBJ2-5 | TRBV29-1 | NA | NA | CSTTNQETQYF | TGCAGCACGACAAACCAAGAGACCCAGTACTTC
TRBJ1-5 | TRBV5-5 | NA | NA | CASSFRGGPTEPQHF | TGTGCCAGCAGTTTCCGGGGAGGGCCCACCGAGCCCCAGCATTTT
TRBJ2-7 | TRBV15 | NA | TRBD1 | CATSYPGQGPYEQYF | TGTGCCACCAGCTATCCGGGACAGGGACCTTACGAGCAGTACTTC
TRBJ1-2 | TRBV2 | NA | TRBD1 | CASRVGQGAYYGYTF | TGTGCCAGCAGGGTCGGCCAGGGGGCTTACTATGGCTACACCTTC
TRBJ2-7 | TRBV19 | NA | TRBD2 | CASSPGLASYEQYF | TGTGCCAGTAGTCCGGGACTAGCTTCCTACGAGCAGTACTTC
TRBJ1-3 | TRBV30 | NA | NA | CAWSVRRGAGNTIYF | TGTGCCTGGAGTGTACGACGGGGAGCTGGAAACACCATATATTTT
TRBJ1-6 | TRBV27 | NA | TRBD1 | CASKKQGANSPLHF | TGTGCCAGCAAAAAACAGGGGGCCAATTCACCCCTCCACTTT
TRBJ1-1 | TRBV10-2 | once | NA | CASSVTGMNTEAFF | TGCGCCAGCAGTGTAACAGGGATGAACACTGAAGCTTTCTTT
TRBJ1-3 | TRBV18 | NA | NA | CASSPLKQDLSGNTIYF | TGTGCCAGCTCACCTCTCAAACAGGATCTCTCTGGAAACACCATATATTTT
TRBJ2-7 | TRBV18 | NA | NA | CASSPNARGAFFYEQYF | TGTGCCAGCTCCCCTAACGCACGCGGAGCCTTCTTCTACGAGCAGTACTTC
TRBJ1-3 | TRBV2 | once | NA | CASRGNTIYF | TGTGCCAGCCGGGGAAACACCATATATTTT
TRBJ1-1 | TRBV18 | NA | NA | CASSPPRGTEAFF | TGTGCCAGCTCACCACCCAGGGGTACTGAAGCTTTCTTT
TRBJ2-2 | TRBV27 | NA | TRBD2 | CASTRRLAAVTGELFF | TGTGCCAGCACCCGCCGACTAGCCGCGGTCACCGGGGAGCTGTTTTTT
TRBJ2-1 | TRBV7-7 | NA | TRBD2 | CASSLGKSGRDDNEQFF | TGTGCTAGCAGCTTAGGAAAAAGCGGGAGAGATGACAATGAGCAGTTCTTC
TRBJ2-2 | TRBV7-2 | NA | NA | CASSLRSRGTGELFF | TGTGCCAGCAGCTTAAGGTCCCGGGGCACCGGGGAGCTGTTTTTT
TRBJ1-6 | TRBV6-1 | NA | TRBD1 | CASSEIGTAYNSPLHF | TGTGCCAGCAGTGAAATTGGGACAGCCTATAATTCACCCCTCCACTTT
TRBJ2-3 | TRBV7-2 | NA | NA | CASSILPTDTQYF | TGTGCCAGCAGTATACTGCCCACAGATACGCAGTATTTT
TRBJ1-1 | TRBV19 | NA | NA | CASSWGVDTEAFF | TGTGCCAGTAGTTGGGGGGTTGATACTGAAGCTTTCTTT
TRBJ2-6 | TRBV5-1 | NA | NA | CASSSRGAGANVLTF | TGCGCCAGCAGCAGCAGGGGGGCTGGGGCCAACGTCCTGACTTTC
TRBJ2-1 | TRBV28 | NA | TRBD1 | CASRPARGHDEQFF | TGTGCCAGCAGGCCGGCCAGGGGGCACGATGAGCAGTTCTTC
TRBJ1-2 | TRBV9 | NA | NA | CASSRPGTGLYGYTF | TGTGCCAGCAGCCGTCCGGGAACAGGGCTCTATGGCTACACCTTC
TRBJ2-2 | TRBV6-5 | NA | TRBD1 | CASRSRDRPGELFF | TGTGCCAGCAGAAGCCGGGACAGGCCCGGGGAGCTGTTTTTT
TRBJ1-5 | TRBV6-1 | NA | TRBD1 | CASSRQGWVQPQHF | TGTGCCAGCAGCCGACAGGGGTGGGTGCAGCCCCAGCATTTT
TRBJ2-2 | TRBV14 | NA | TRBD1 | CASSPGTGLWNTGELFF | TGTGCCAGCAGCCCCGGGACAGGGTTATGGAACACCGGGGAGCTGTTTTTT
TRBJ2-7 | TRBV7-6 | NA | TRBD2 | CASSIIAGGPDEQYF | TGTGCCAGCAGCATCATAGCGGGAGGGCCGGATGAGCAGTACTTC
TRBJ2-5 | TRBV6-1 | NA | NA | CASSAKNQETQYF | TGTGCCAGCAGTGCCAAAAACCAAGAGACCCAGTACTTC
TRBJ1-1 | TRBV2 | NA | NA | CASGYRAMNTEAFF | TGTGCCAGCGGTTACAGGGCTATGAACACTGAAGCTTTCTTT
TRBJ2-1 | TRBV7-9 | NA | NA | CASSLGGKQFF | TGTGCCAGCAGCTTAGGAGGGAAGCAGTTCTTC
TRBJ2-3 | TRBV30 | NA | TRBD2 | CAWSLLAGVPDTQYF | TGTGCCTGGAGTCTACTAGCGGGAGTCCCAGATACGCAGTATTTT
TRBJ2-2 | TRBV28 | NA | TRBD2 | CASSRLAGNTGELFF | TGTGCCAGCAGTCGACTAGCGGGGAACACCGGGGAGCTGTTTTTT
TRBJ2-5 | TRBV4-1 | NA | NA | CASSYSPGKGETQYF | TGCGCCAGCAGCTACAGCCCAGGGAAGGGGGAGACCCAGTACTTC